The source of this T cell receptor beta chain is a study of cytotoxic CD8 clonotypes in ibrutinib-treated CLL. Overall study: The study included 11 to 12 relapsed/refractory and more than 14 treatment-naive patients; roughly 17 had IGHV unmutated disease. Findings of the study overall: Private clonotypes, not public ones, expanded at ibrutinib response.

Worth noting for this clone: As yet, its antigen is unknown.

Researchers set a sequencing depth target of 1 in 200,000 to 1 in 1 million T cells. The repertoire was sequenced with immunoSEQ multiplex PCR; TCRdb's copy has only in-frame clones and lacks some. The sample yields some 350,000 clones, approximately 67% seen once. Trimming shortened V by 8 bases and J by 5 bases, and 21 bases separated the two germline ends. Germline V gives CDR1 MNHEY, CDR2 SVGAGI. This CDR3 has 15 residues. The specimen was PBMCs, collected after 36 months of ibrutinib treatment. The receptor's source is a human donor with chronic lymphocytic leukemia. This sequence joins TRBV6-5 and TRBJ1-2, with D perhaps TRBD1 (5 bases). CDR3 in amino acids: CASGREFREAYGYTF. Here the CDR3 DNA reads TGTGCCAGCGGACGGGAATTCAGGGAGGCATATGGCTACACCTTC.